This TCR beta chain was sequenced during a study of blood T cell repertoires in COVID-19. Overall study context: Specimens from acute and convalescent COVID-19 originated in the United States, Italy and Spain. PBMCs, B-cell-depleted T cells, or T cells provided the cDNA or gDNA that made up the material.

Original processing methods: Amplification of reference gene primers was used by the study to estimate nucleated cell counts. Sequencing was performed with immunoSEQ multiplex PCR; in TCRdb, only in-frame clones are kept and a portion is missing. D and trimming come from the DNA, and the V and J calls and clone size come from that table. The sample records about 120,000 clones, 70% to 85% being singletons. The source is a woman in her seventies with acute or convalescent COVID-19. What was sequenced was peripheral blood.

In DNA form, the CDR3 reads TGTGCCAGCAGCTCGACTAGCGGTAGAAACATTCAGTACTTC. Its translation: CASSSTSGRNIQYF. The chain is built from TRBV7-2 and TRBJ2-4; 9 bases match TRBD2. The trim removed 4 bases at V and 6 bases at J, leaving 4 bases unmatched. Looked up from germline, CDR1 is SGHTA and CDR2 is FQGNSA. CDR3 length: 14 amino acids.